The 27 T cell receptor beta chains presented below share a single source sample, sequenced in a study of neurological immune-mediated disorders. Using its own MiXCR run on the 5' RACE reads, TCRdb lists one record per CDR3 protein. The data hold about 30,000 distinct CDR3 sequences, with around 5.9% observed a single time. The material sequenced was CD4+ T cells from blood. The receptors were sampled from a woman aged 45-59 years in good health.

Remarks on this clonotype: A read error may be the cause here, since a much bigger clone is one base away. The chain carries TRBV20-1 and TRBJ2-1; 11 bases are shared with TRBD1. Germline CDR1 DFQATT, CDR2 SNEGSKA (reference sequence). This CDR3 has 14 amino acids. J gave up 7 bases and V 4 bases, and 6 bases lay outside the gene matches. The CDR3 reads CSATRTGGLNEQFF. The CDR3 DNA is TGCAGTGCTACCCGGACAGGGGGCTTGAATGAGCAGTTCTTC.

This clonotype has a count of ten or more. V usage is TRBV29-1 and J usage is TRBJ1-1; 11 bases fit TRBD1. J gave up 3 bases and V 7 bases, and 7 bases lay outside the gene matches. There are 14 residues in the CDR3. The germline V gene encodes CDR1 SQVTM and CDR2 ANQGSEA. CDR3 in amino acids: CSAGTGGEYTEAFF. In nucleotides, the CDR3 is TGCAGCGCCGGGACAGGGGGAGAGTACACTGAAGCTTTCTTT.

This clonotype was picked up many times. The chain employs TRBV7-9 and TRBJ2-7; 11 nucleotides line up with TRBD2. Losses at the gene ends were 5 bases for V and 0 bases for J; bases not matched to a gene: 12. Germline loops: CDR1 SEHNR, CDR2 FQNEAQ (reference sequence). The CDR3 sequence is 18 residues long. CDR3 loop: CASSPRGSGGVSSYEQYF. The CDR3 nucleotides read TGTGCCAGCAGCCCTCGTGGTAGCGGGGGGGTGAGCTCCTACGAGCAGTACTTC.

This clonotype was seen repeatedly, ten times or more. The CDR3 sequence is CASSTDRSPNTEAFF. The CDR3 region has the DNA TGCGCCAGCAGCACCGACAGGTCTCCGAACACTGAAGCTTTCTTT. The rearrangement uses TRBV5-1 and TRBJ1-1, with a weak D call TRBD1 (6 bases). V lost 4 bases to trimming and J lost 1 base, with 14 bases between them. Per the germline V gene, CDR1 is SGHRS and CDR2 is YFSETQ. CDR3 length: 15 residues.

This clonotype was picked up many times. This chain joins TRBV7-2 and TRBJ1-3; D is uncertain. The CDR3 loop spans 14 amino acids. Germline loops: CDR1 SGHTA, CDR2 FQGNSA. The ends were cut back, 1 base at V and 3 bases at J, with 7 bases in the middle. CDR3 amino acids: CASSLDGGGNTIYF. CDR3 nucleotides: TGTGCCAGCAGCTTAGATGGTGGTGGAAACACCATATATTTT.

The table lists this clonotype with many counts. V is TRBV5-1 and J is TRBJ2-1, with D perhaps matching TRBD2 (6 bases). V was cut by 3 bases and J by 6 bases, with 13 bases left in between. Germline V lookup: CDR1 SGHRS, CDR2 YFSETQ. The CDR3 contains 14 residues. DNA of the CDR3: TGCGCCAGCAGCTGGGAGGAGGGTGGCAATGAGCAGTTCTTC. As protein: CASSWEEGGNEQFF. The complete variable domain, with remaining parts taken from reference TRBV5-1 and TRBJ2-1, reads KAGVTQTPRYLIKTRGQQVTLSCSPISGHRSVSWYQQTPGQGLQFLFEYFSETQRNKGNFPGRFSGRQFSNSRSEMNVSTLELGDSALYLCASSWEEGGNEQFFGPGTRLTVL.

The rearrangement uses TRBV7-9 and TRBJ1-1, with unresolved D. The CDR3 is made up of 14 amino acids. V lost 6 bases, J lost 0 bases, and 11 bases lay in between. CDR1 and CDR2 (germline): SEHNR, FQNEAQ (reference sequence). The CDR3 DNA reads as TGTGCCAGCAGTAGAGGGATGTTGAACACTGAAGCTTTCTTT. Translating gives CASSRGMLNTEAFF.

Ten or more counts support this clonotype. This chain uses TRBV24-1 with TRBJ2-1, with 8 bases lining up with TRBD1. With 4 bases clipped from V and 6 bases from J, the junction kept 16 bases outside the gene matches. This CDR3 spans 18 amino acids. The germline V gene encodes CDR1 KGHDR and CDR2 SFDVKD. Here the CDR3 DNA reads TGTGCCACCAGTGACTCCCCTGGCAGGGGGCTAAATCGCAATGAGCAGTTCTTC. Its translation: CATSDSPGRGLNRNEQFF.

This clonotype was seen many times. The V and J genes are TRBV7-6 and TRBJ1-5; possible D gene TRBD1, 6 bases. CDR3 length: 15 amino acids. V dropped 0 bases and J dropped 4 bases, with 10 bases sitting between them. Per the germline V gene, CDR1 is SGHVS and CDR2 is FNYEAQ. CDR3 protein: CASSLATGRNQPQHF. The DNA of the CDR3 is TGTGCCAGCAGCTTAGCCACAGGGCGAAATCAGCCCCAGCATTTT.

This clonotype was picked up many times. V is TRBV5-1 and J is TRBJ2-4; unclear D gene. The germline V gene has CDR1 SGHRS and CDR2 YFSETQ. The CDR3 totals 13 residues. V lost 0 bases and J lost 7, with 8 bases in between. The CDR3 nucleotides are TGCGCCAGCAGCTTGGATACATACAACATTCAGTACTTC. It yields the protein CASSLDTYNIQYF.

The V gene is TRBV12-3 or TRBV12-4, the J gene TRBJ2-3; D gene ambiguous. This CDR3 comprises 14 residues. With 6 bases removed from V and 6 bases from J, the gap between germline ends came to 16 bases. Written as DNA, the CDR3 is TGTGCCAGCAGCCATGGGATGGGGAAGGATACGCAGTATTTT. This translates into CASSHGMGKDTQYF.

This clonotype came up many times. V usage is TRBV24-1 and J usage is TRBJ2-1; perhaps TRBD1 as D (6 bases). Germline CDR1 reads KGHDR; CDR2 reads SFDVKD. The CDR3 is 17 amino acids. Trimming removed 4 bases at V and 0 bases at J, with 15 bases between. CDR3 region: CATSDRGGHSSYNEQFF. Here the CDR3 DNA reads TGTGCCACCAGTGACCGAGGGGGTCACAGCTCCTACAATGAGCAGTTCTTC.

The chain couples TRBV10-2 to TRBJ2-7; 7 nucleotides align to TRBD1. Germline CDR1 is WSHSY and CDR2 is SAAADI. The CDR3 is made up of 13 amino acids. J gave up 2 bases and V 7 bases, and 5 bases lay outside the gene matches. Here the CDR3 DNA reads TGCGCCAGCACTTGGGACAGAGCCTACGAGCAGTACTTC. Translating it yields CASTWDRAYEQYF.

At least ten counts were recorded for this clonotype. The DNA of the CDR3 is TGCGCCAGCAGCTTGGTTGGGGCCGAGCAGTACTTC. This encodes CASSLVGAEQYF. This sequence joins TRBV5-1 and TRBJ2-7; possible D gene TRBD1, 5 bases. Trimming removed 0 bases from V and 6 bases from J, with 7 bases in between. The CDR3 runs to 12 residues. Germline-derived CDR1 and CDR2 are SGHRS and YFSETQ.

This clonotype was seen many times. The gene calls are TRBV28 and TRBJ1-1; 7 nucleotides match TRBD1. Per the germline V gene, CDR1 is MDHEN and CDR2 is SYDVKM. The CDR3 is made up of 16 amino acids. The V and J ends lost 6 bases and 1 base, in that order; junction bases with no gene match: 11. Here the CDR3 DNA reads TGTGCCAGCAGATCAACAGGGGTAGGTCCGAACACTGAAGCTTTCTTT. Translation: CASRSTGVGPNTEAFF. Looking up the rest from reference TRBV28 and TRBJ1-1 gives the full variable domain: DVKVTQSSRYLVKRTGEKVFLECVQDMDHENMFWYRQDPGLGLRLIYFSYDVKMKEKGDIPEGYSVSREKKERFSLILESASTNQTSMYLCASRSTGVGPNTEAFFGQGTRLTVV.

This clonotype was found many times. The rearrangement joins TRBV14 to TRBJ2-5; TRBD2 matches 14 bases. Germline CDR1 is SGHDN and CDR2 is FVKESK. The CDR3 is made up of 17 amino acids. The J segment lost 4 bases and the V segment lost 1 base, leaving 5 bases of the junction unmatched. CDR3 sequence (DNA): TGTGCCAGCAGCCAAGGGACTAGCGGGAGGATCGGAGAGACCCAGTACTTC. Protein product: CASSQGTSGRIGETQYF. The complete variable domain, with remaining parts taken from reference TRBV14 and TRBJ2-5, reads EAGVTQFPSHSVIEKGQTVTLRCDPISGHDNLYWYRRVMGKEIKFLLHFVKESKQDESGMPNNRFLAERTGGTYSTLKVQPAELEDSGVYFCASSQGTSGRIGETQYFGPGTRLLVL.

This clonotype was recorded at least ten times. The chain combines TRBV28 with TRBJ2-7, with D unresolved. V lost 6 bases, J lost 4 bases, and 16 bases lay in between. From germline, CDR1 is MDHEN and CDR2 SYDVKM. CDR3 length equals 14 residues. DNA for the CDR3: TGTGCCAGCAGACCCGATGGGGTGCGGTACGAGCAGTACTTC. This codes for CASRPDGVRYEQYF.

This clonotype was observed once. The chain links TRBV30 to TRBJ1-1; perhaps TRBD1 as D (5 bases). This CDR3 has 16 residues. V lost 0 bases and J lost 0, with 14 bases in between. Germline V lookup: CDR1 GTSNPN, CDR2 SVGIG (reference sequence). This CDR3 reads CAWSVGGNPMNTEAFF. DNA for the CDR3: TGTGCCTGGAGTGTTGGGGGGAACCCGATGAACACTGAAGCTTTCTTT.

The sample holds many counts of this clonotype. The chain has TRBV7-6 and TRBJ1-6; a possible D gene is TRBD1 (5 bases). V shed 4 bases and J shed 7 bases, with 20 bases lying between them. The CDR3 has 17 residues. The V gene's germline CDR1 is SGHVS and CDR2 FNYEAQ. In DNA, the CDR3 is TGTGCCAGCAGCTCCGCGGGGCCCACGGCCCCAAATTCACCCCTCCACTTT. Its translation is CASSSAGPTAPNSPLHF.

In this sample, this clonotype turned up many times. The rearrangement uses TRBV7-2 and TRBJ1-1; no reliable D call. The ends were cut back, 5 bases at V and 5 bases at J, with 15 bases in the middle. The CDR3 is 14 amino acids. Looked up from germline, CDR1 is SGHTA and CDR2 is FQGNSA. This chain's CDR3 is CASSPTKGVTEAFF. CDR3 DNA: TGTGCCAGCAGCCCAACAAAGGGTGTGACTGAAGCTTTCTTT.

The sample holds many counts of this clonotype. The chain links TRBV12-3 or TRBV12-4 to TRBJ2-1; D not certain. Trimming removed 5 bases from V and 4 bases from J, with 9 bases in between. This CDR3 spans 13 amino acids. CDR3 protein: CASSPRPYNEQFF. The DNA for the CDR3 is TGTGCCAGCAGTCCCCGACCGTACAATGAGCAGTTCTTC.

This clonotype was recorded many times. This chain links TRBV10-3 with TRBJ1-6; D not certain. Germline V gene data show CDR1 as ENHRY and CDR2 as SYGVKD. The CDR3 has 13 amino acids. V gave up 5 bases and J gave up 7 bases, with 9 bases separating them. Here the CDR3 DNA reads TGTGCCATCAGTAATGACGGAAATTCACCCCTCCACTTT. Translating gives CAISNDGNSPLHF.

This clonotype was seen at least ten times. The V call is TRBV18, the J call TRBJ2-4; perhaps TRBD2 as D (5 bases). Deletions cut 2 bases from V and 9 bases from J, with 14 bases between. The CDR3 is made up of 14 amino acids. In germline, CDR1 is KGHSH, CDR2 LQKENI. Written as DNA, the CDR3 is TGTGCCAGCTCACCAAACCAAGGACGGGGCATTCAGTACTTC. Translating it yields CASSPNQGRGIQYF.

There are many counts of this clonotype. This rearrangement joins TRBV20-1 to TRBJ2-1; D is unclear. Trimming removed 6 bases at V and 0 bases at J, with 12 bases between. Germline lookup yields CDR1 DFQATT and CDR2 SNEGSKA (reference sequence). This CDR3 has 14 amino acids. The CDR3 region has the DNA TGCAGTGCAAAGAAGCTAAGCTCCTACAATGAGCAGTTCTTC. Its translation: CSAKKLSSYNEQFF.

This clonotype has at least ten counts. The gene calls are TRBV27 and TRBJ1-1; D gene uncertain. This CDR3 comprises 14 residues. From germline, CDR1 is MNHEY and CDR2 SMNVEV (reference sequence). V was pared by 2 bases and J by 8 bases, with 15 bases between. The CDR3 reads CASSLTQYLKEAFF. The CDR3 DNA reads TGTGCCAGCAGTTTAACACAATACCTGAAGGAAGCTTTCTTT.

This clonotype was counted ten times or more. This chain links TRBV5-1 with TRBJ2-3; TRBD1 is a possible D gene (5 bases). The CDR3 totals 14 residues. The V end lost 4 bases, the J end lost 6 bases, and 15 bases lay between the germline ends. Germline V gene data show CDR1 as SGHRS and CDR2 as YFSETQ. CDR3 region: CASSLETRADTQYF. Written as DNA, the CDR3 is TGCGCCAGCAGCCTCGAAACCAGGGCCGATACGCAGTATTTT.

In this sample, this clonotype turned up many times. The rearrangement joins TRBV5-1 to TRBJ1-1; D is undetermined. Trimming removed 2 bases from V and 14 bases from J, with 13 bases in between. The CDR3 sequence is 11 residues long. CDR1 and CDR2 (germline): SGHRS, YFSETQ. CDR3 sequence (DNA): TGCGCCAGCAGCTTTGCCGGGCTGAACTTCTTT. Translating it yields CASSFAGLNFF.